The 10 T cell receptor beta chains below all came from one sample that was sequenced in a study of cytomegalovirus exposure and HLA in healthy donors. It was with 60 Vbeta and 13 Jbeta primers that the PCR ran. TCRdb's copy holds only in-frame clones and misses some; the assay was immunoSEQ multiplex PCR. The table includes some 190,000 clones, over 80% detected once. Sequencing was done on a sample of PBMCs. The receptors come from a boy aged 2-9 years in good health and CMV-seronegative.

The J gene is TRBJ1-1, the V gene TRBV18, with a possible D match to TRBD1 (6 bases). CDR1 is KGHSH, CDR2 LQKENI, per germline. V lost 3 bases and J 0 bases, leaving 14 bases between the germline ends. The CDR3 totals 16 residues. CDR3 DNA sequence: TGTGCCAGCTCACCCTCCGGACAGCTAATGAACACTGAAGCTTTCTTT. This sequence encodes CASSPSGQLMNTEAFF.

The chain carries TRBV30 and TRBJ1-2; D possibly corresponds to TRBD1 (6 bases). The CDR3 is 14 amino acids. The V end lost 5 bases, the J end lost 4 bases, and 17 bases lay between the germline ends. The germline CDR1 and CDR2 sequences are GTSNPN and SVGIG (reference sequence). The CDR3 protein is CAWEKQGPTYGYTF. The CDR3 nucleotides read TGTGCCTGGGAGAAACAGGGACCCACCTATGGCTACACCTTC.

The rearrangement links TRBV5-6 to TRBJ1-2; 7 bases are shared with TRBD1. The CDR3 has 14 amino acids. With 0 bases clipped from V and 4 bases from J, the junction kept 3 bases outside the gene matches. The germline V gene has CDR1 SGHDT and CDR2 YYEEEE. CDR3 nucleotide sequence: TGTGCCAGCAGCTTGGAGGGGGCGCTCTATGGCTACACCTTC. Protein sequence: CASSLEGALYGYTF.

The chain employs TRBV18 and TRBJ2-1, with a weak D call TRBD2 (5 bases). V dropped 6 bases and J dropped 6 bases, with 9 bases sitting between them. The CDR3 contains 12 residues. Germline V lookup: CDR1 KGHSH, CDR2 LQKENI. CDR3 sequence reads: CASSSVANEQFF. The CDR3, as DNA: TGTGCCAGCTCTAGCGTGGCCAATGAGCAGTTCTTC.

The chain links TRBV9 to TRBJ1-1, with D tentatively TRBD1 (5 bases). Germline assignment: CDR1 SGDLS and CDR2 YYNGEE. This CDR3 has 15 residues. Between the trimmed V and J ends, which lost 3 bases and 1 base, there was a span of 13 bases. As DNA, the CDR3 is TGTGCCAGCAGCGGAGACGGGGGAGGGAACACTGAAGCTTTCTTT. Its translation: CASSGDGGGNTEAFF.

The V call is TRBV9, the J call TRBJ2-7; no definite D call. The germline gives CDR1 SGDLS, CDR2 YYNGEE. V gave up 0 bases and J gave up 2 bases, with 12 bases separating them. This CDR3 region has 15 residues. The CDR3 bases are TGTGCCAGCAGCGTAGATTCCTCATCAGCCTACGAGCAGTACTTC. Translation: CASSVDSSSAYEQYF.

The chain recombines TRBV19 with TRBJ1-5; TRBD1 matches at 9 bases. The CDR3 runs 16 residues. The germline CDR1 and CDR2 sequences are LNHDA and SQIVND (reference sequence). After removal of 1 base from V and 6 bases from J, the junction contained 7 bases not matched to a gene. CDR3 sequence: CASSIAYRDRVQPQHF. Written as DNA, the CDR3 is TGTGCCAGTAGTATAGCCTACCGGGACAGGGTTCAGCCCCAGCATTTT.

The V and J genes are TRBV19 and TRBJ2-2; tentative D call: TRBD2 (5 bases). The CDR3 extends over 16 amino acids. CDR1 is LNHDA, CDR2 SQIVND, per germline (reference sequence). Trimming stripped 5 bases from V and 4 bases from J, with 17 bases between. CDR3 DNA sequence: TGTGCCAGTAGTTTCCTAGCCCGAGTAGGCACCGGGGAGCTGTTTTTT. It yields the protein CASSFLARVGTGELFF.

The chain employs TRBV5-6 and TRBJ1-5; D gene ambiguous. The CDR3 runs to 12 residues. Germline V gene sequence: CDR1 SGHDT, CDR2 YYEEEE. Trimming left V 2 bases short and J 7 bases short, with 7 bases between. CDR3: CASSFRRQPQHF. The CDR3 DNA is TGTGCCAGCAGCTTCCGTCGGCAGCCCCAGCATTTT.

As to this clone: Compared with germline, one end of the junction differs, possibly owing to a read error. V gene TRBV6-6 combines with J gene TRBJ1-3, with TRBD1 as a possible D gene (5 bases). Germline loops: CDR1 MNHNY, CDR2 SVGAGI (reference sequence). This CDR3 comprises 12 residues. The CDR3 region is CGTSRSGNTIYF. In DNA form, the CDR3 reads TGCGGGACTTCCCGCTCTGGAAACACCATATATTTT.